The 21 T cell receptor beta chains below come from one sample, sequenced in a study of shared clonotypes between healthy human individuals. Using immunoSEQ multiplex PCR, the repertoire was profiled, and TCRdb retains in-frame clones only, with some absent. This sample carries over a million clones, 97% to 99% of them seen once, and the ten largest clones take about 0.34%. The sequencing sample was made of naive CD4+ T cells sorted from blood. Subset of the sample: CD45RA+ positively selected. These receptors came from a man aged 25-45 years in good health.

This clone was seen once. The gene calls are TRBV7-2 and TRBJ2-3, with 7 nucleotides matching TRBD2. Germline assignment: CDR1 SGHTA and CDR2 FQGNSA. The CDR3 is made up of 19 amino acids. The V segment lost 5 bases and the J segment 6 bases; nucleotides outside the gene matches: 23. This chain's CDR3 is CASSPWFVGDGGSLDTQYF. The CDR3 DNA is TGTGCCAGCAGCCCCTGGTTCGTAGGTGATGGCGGGAGTCTCGATACGCAGTATTTT.

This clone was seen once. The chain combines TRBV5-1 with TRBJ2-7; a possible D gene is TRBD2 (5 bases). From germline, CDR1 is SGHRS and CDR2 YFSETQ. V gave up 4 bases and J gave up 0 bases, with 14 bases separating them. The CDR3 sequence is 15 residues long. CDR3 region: CASSPEVGVSYEQYF. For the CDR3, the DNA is TGCGCCAGCAGCCCGGAGGTTGGGGTCTCCTACGAGCAGTACTTC.

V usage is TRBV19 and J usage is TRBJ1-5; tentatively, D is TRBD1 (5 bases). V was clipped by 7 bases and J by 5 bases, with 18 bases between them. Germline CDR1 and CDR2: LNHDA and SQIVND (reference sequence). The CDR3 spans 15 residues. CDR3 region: CASTQGPGAYQPQHF. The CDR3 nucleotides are TGTGCCAGTACCCAGGGACCCGGAGCTTATCAGCCCCAGCATTTT.

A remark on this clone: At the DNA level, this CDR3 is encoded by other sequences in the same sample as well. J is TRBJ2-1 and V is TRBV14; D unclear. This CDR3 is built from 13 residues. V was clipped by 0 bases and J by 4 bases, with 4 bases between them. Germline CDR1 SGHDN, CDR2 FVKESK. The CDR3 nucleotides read TGTGCCAGCAGCCAAGATAGGTACAATGAGCAGTTCTTC. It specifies CASSQDRYNEQFF.

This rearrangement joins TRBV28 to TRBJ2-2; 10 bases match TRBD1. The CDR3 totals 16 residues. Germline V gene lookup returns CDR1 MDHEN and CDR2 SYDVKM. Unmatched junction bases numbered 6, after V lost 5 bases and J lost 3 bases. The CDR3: CASSGGGTGDTGELFF. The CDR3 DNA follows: TGTGCCAGCAGTGGGGGCGGGACAGGGGACACCGGGGAGCTGTTTTTT.

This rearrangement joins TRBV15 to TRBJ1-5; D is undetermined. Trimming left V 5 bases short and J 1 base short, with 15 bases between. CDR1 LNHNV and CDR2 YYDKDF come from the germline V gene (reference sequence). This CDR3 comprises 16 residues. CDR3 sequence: CATSPTFGKSNQPQHF. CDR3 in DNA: TGTGCCACCAGCCCCACGTTCGGGAAGAGCAATCAGCCCCAGCATTTT.

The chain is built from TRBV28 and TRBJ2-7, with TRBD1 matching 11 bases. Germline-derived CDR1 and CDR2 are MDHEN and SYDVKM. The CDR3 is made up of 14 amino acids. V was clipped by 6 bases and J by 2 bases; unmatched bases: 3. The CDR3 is CASRTDRGPYEQYF. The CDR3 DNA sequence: TGTGCCAGCAGGACGGACAGGGGGCCCTACGAGCAGTACTTC.

CDR3 DNA sequence: TGTGCCAGTAGTATAGCCCCCTCTTTGTCTGGGGCCAACGTCCTGACTTTC. It is translated as CASSIAPSLSGANVLTF. This rearrangement joins TRBV19 to TRBJ2-6; D remains unclear. V lost 1 base, J lost 1 base, and 11 bases lay in between. This CDR3 is built from 17 residues. The germline CDR1 and CDR2 sequences are LNHDA and SQIVND (reference sequence). The full variable domain, with the rest looked up from reference TRBV19 and TRBJ2-6, is DGGITQSPKYLFRKEGQNVTLSCEQNLNHDAMYWYRQDPGQGLRLIYYSQIVNDFQKGDIAEGYSVSREKKESFPLTVTSAQKNPTAFYLCASSIAPSLSGANVLTFGAGSRLTVL.

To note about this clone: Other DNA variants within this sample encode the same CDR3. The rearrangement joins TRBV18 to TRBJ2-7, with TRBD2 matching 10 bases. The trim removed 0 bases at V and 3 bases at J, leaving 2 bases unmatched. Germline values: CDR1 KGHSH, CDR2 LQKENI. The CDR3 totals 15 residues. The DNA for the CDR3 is TGTGCCAGCTCACCACCTAGCGGGAGGTTCTACGAGCAGTACTTC. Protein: CASSPPSGRFYEQYF.

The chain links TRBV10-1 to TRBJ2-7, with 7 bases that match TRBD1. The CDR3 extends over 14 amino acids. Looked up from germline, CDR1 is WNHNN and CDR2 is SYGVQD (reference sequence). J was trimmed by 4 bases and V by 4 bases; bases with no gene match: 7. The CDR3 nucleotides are TGCGCCAGCAGTGGTAACAGGGGAGAATACGAGCAGTACTTC. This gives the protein CASSGNRGEYEQYF.

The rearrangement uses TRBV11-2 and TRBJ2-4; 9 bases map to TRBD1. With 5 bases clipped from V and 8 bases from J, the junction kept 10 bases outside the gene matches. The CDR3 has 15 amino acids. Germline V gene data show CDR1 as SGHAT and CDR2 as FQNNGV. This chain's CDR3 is CASSAKQGARYIQYF. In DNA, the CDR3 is TGTGCCAGCAGCGCAAAACAGGGGGCGCGGTACATTCAGTACTTC.

The CDR3, as DNA: TGTGCCATCAGTGATATAACAACAGCGGTATCCTACGAGCAGTACTTC. Residues: CAISDITTAVSYEQYF. This rearrangement joins TRBV10-3 to TRBJ2-7; perhaps TRBD2 as D (5 bases). The CDR3 runs to 16 residues. CDR1 and CDR2 (germline): ENHRY, SYGVKD. V shed 3 bases and J shed 1 base, with 16 bases lying between them.

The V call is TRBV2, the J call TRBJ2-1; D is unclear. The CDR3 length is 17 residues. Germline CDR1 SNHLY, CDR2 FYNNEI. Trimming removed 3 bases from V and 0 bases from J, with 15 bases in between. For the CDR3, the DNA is TGTGCCAGCAGTGAGGAATTGGGTAGAGACTCCTACAATGAGCAGTTCTTC. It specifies CASSEELGRDSYNEQFF.

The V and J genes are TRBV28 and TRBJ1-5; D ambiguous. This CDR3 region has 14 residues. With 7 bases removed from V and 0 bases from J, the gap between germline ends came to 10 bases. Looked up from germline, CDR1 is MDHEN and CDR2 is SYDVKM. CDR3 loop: CASNLGISNQPQHF. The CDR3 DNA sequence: TGTGCCAGCAACTTAGGTATTAGCAATCAGCCCCAGCATTTT.

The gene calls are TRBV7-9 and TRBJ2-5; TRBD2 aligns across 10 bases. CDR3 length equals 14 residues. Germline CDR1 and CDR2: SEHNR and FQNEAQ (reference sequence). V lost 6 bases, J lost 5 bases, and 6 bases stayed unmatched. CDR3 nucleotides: TGTGCCAGCAGAGCCCTAGCGGGAGTTGAGACCCAGTACTTC. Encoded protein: CASRALAGVETQYF. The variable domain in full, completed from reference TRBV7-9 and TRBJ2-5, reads DTGVSQNPRHKITKRGQNVTFRCDPISEHNRLYWYRQTLGQGPEFLTYFQNEAQLEKSRLLSDRFSAERPKGSFSTLEIQRTEQGDSAMYLCASRALAGVETQYFGPGTRLLVL.

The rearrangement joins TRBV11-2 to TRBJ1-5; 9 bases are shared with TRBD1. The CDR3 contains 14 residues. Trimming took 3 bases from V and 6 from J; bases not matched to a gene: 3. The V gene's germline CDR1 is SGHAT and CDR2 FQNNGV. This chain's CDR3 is CASSFGTGSQPQHF. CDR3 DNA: TGTGCCAGCAGCTTCGGGACAGGGTCTCAGCCCCAGCATTTT.

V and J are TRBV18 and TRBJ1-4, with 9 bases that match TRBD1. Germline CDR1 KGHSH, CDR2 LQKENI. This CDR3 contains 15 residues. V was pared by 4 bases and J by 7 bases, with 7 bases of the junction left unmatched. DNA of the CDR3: TGTGCCAGCTCACAACCGGGACAGGGTCGTGAAAAACTGTTTTTT. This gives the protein CASSQPGQGREKLFF.

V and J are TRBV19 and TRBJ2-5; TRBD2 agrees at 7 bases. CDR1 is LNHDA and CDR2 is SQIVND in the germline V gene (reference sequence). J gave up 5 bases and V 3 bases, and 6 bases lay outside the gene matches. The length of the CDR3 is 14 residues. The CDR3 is CASSMWEGPETQYF. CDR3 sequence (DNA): TGTGCCAGTAGTATGTGGGAGGGCCCTGAGACCCAGTACTTC. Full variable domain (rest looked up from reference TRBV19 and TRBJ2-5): DGGITQSPKYLFRKEGQNVTLSCEQNLNHDAMYWYRQDPGQGLRLIYYSQIVNDFQKGDIAEGYSVSREKKESFPLTVTSAQKNPTAFYLCASSMWEGPETQYFGPGTRLLVL.

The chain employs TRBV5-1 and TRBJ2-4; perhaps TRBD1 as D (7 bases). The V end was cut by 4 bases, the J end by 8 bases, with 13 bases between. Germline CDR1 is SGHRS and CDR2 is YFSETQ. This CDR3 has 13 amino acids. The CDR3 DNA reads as TGCGCCAGCAGCGAAGACAGGGAGGACATTCAGTACTTC. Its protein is CASSEDREDIQYF.

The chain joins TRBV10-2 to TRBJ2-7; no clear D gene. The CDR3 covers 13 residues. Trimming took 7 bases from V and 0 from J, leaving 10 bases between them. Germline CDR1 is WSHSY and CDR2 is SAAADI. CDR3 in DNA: TGCGCCAGCACACCCACCCCCTCCTACGAGCAGTACTTC. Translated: CASTPTPSYEQYF.

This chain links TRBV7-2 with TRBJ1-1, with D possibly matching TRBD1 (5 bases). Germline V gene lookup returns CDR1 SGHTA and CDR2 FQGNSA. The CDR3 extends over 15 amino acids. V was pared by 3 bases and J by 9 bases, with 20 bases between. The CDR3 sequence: CASSFAEGTLSKAFF. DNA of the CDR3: TGTGCCAGCAGCTTTGCCGAAGGGACTTTAAGTAAAGCTTTCTTT.